This T cell receptor beta chain was found in a study of radiotherapy plus CTLA-4 blockade in lung cancer (dated by TCRdb to 2017 to 2018). Study-level background: Among the enrolled patients, around 17% had an objective response, and about 30% reached disease control.

On this clone itself: Its binding antigen is unknown. No base qualities exist here, and no much larger clone lies one base off it.

The CDR3 spans 15 residues, from the cysteine through the phenylalanine. Only the CDR3 part of the read is kept: 45 bases, read in frame from the first base. The protocol used for the library was the immunoSEQ multiplex PCR assay. This immuneACCESS table, as held by TCRdb, lists in-frame sequences with V and J called but not all clones. Of the missing ones, under half trace to an unresolved V gene in checked studies; the others have no known cause. The sample contains around 40,000 clones, about 75% of them found a single time. The ten most abundant clones make up 9.8% of the sample. Results the study describes overall, beyond this receptor: After treatment with radiotherapy and ipilimumab, TCR clones that came from tumors expanded in the peripheral blood. The strongest predictors of response were reported to be early dynamic shifts in blood T cell clones along with a rise in serum interferon-beta following radiation.

In this study, focal radiation therapy paired with CTLA-4 blockade (ipilimumab) was tested in patients who had chemo-refractory metastatic non-small-cell lung cancer. This receptor chain uses TRBV1 and TRBJ2-5; TRBD1 is the table's D call, not checked against the DNA. TRBV1 is labeled a pseudogene. Sequencing was performed on peripheral blood, taken from a patient treated with radiotherapy plus ipilimumab. This TCR was sampled from a human donor with non-small cell lung cancer who had stable disease on radiotherapy plus ipilimumab. Here the CDR3 is given as CTSSQEFRDQETQYF. The sequence in DNA is TGCACCAGCAGCCAAGAGTTCAGGGACCAAGAGACCCAGTACTTC.